This TCR beta chain was observed in a study of blood T cells in healthy people across ages. Healthy Caucasians from Russia aged roughly 6 to 100 served as donors. Drawing of peripheral blood yielded roughly 9.3 milliliters from each donor. A second roughly 6 to 12 cycle PCR used barcoded and J-beta primers. Each cDNA molecule was tagged by a template-switch adaptor with 12 random nucleotides. Each CDR3 protein is one row after TCRdb ran MiXCR on the 5' RACE reads. Of hundreds of thousands of distinct CDR3 sequences detected, 35% to 40% appear once; the ten largest clones hold approximately 13%. Germline CDR1 and CDR2: MNHNS and SASEGT. The CDR3 covers 10 residues. Between the trimmed V and J ends, which lost 10 bases and 7 bases, there was a span of 10 bases.

This sequence originates from a man between 18 and 29 years old in good health. Sequenced: blood. The chain uses TRBV6-1 and TRBJ1-1; no reliable D call. CDR3 sequence: CATSTGEAFF. CDR3 coding DNA: TGTGCCACTTCGACGGGTGAAGCTTTCTTT.